This T cell receptor beta chain was recorded in a study of cytomegalovirus exposure and HLA in healthy donors. Overall study context: Within an early data release were roughly 83 million unique TCRs drawn from HLA-typed donors. The study placed around 80% of its approximately 400 genotyped donors in the Caucasian-associated ancestry cluster. The study, taken as a whole, reports: Apart from CMV serostatus, no immune exposure information was available.

Worth noting for this clone: Its cognate antigen is unknown.

The primer mix had 60 Vbeta and 13 Jbeta primers. In the source study's methods: In a later analysis, of some 80 million unique beta chains, about 12 million appeared in at least two donors. Here immunoSEQ multiplex PCR was the method, and the copy in TCRdb shows in-frame clones only, minus some. The DNA gave D and trimming, while V, J and clone size come from that table. The table lists 150,000 to 200,000 clones. CDR3 length: 14 residues. Germline V lookup: CDR1 SGDLS, CDR2 YYNGEE. The V end was cut by 3 bases, the J end by 4 bases, with 13 bases between. Sequencing was carried out using PBMCs. The source is a man younger than 40 in good health and CMV-seronegative. The chain combines TRBV9 with TRBJ1-2; TRBD1 is a possible D gene (6 bases). CDR3 amino acids: CASSGLGGVYGYTF. In nucleotides, the CDR3 is TGTGCCAGCAGCGGATTAGGGGGGGTCTATGGCTACACCTTC.